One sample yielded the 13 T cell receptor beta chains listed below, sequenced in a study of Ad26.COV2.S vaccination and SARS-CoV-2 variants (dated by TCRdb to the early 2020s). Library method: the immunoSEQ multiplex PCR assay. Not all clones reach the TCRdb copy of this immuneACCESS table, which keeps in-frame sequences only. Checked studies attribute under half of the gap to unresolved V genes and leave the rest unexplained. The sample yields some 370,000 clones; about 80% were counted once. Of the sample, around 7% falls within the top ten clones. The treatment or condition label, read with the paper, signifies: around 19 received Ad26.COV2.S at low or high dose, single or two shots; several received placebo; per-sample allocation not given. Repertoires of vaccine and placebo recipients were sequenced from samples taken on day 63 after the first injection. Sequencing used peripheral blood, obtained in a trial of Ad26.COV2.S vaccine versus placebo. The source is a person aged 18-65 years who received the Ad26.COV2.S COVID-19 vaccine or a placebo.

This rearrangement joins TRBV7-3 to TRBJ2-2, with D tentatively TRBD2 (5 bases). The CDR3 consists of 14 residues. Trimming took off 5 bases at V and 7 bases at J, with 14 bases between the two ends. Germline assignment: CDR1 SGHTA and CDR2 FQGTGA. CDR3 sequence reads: CASSPTREIGELFF. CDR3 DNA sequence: TGTGCCAGCAGCCCCACAAGGGAGATCGGGGAGCTGTTTTTT.

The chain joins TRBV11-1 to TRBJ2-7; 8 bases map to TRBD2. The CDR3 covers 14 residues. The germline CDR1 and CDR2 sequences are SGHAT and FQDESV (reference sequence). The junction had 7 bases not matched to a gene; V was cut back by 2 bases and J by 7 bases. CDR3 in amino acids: CASSLSGSLGEQYF. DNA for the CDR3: TGTGCCAGCAGCTTAAGCGGGAGTTTGGGAGAGCAGTACTTC.

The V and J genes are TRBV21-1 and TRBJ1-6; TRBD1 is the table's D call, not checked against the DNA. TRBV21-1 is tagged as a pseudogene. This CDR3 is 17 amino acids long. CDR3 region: CASRQPHPRNHNSPLHF. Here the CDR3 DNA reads TGTGCCAGCAGACAACCCCATCCCAGGAACCATAATTCACCCCTCCACTTT.

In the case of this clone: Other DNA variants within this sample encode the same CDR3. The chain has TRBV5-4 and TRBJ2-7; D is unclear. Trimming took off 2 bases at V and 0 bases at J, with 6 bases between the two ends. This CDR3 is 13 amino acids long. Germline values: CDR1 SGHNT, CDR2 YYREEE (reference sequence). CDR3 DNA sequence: TGTGCCAGCAGCTTTACGGGCTCCTACGAGCAGTACTTC. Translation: CASSFTGSYEQYF.

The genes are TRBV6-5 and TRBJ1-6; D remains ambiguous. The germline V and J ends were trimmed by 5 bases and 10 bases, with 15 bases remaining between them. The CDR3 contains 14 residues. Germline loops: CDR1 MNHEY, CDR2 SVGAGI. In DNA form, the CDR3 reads TGTGCCAGCAGTAATGACATCGGGATCTCACCCCTCCACTTT. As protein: CASSNDIGISPLHF.

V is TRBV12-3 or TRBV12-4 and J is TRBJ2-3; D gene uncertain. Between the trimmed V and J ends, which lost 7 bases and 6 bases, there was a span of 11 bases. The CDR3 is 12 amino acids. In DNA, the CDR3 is TGTGCCAGCACCGCGACTGGGGATACGCAGTATTTT. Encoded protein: CASTATGDTQYF.

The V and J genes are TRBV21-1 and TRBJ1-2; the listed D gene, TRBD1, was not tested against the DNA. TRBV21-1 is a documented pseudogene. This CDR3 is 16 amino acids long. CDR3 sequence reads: CASSKALTGSDYGYTF. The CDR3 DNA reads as TGTGCCAGCAGCAAAGCCCTGACAGGATCAGACTATGGCTACACCTTC.

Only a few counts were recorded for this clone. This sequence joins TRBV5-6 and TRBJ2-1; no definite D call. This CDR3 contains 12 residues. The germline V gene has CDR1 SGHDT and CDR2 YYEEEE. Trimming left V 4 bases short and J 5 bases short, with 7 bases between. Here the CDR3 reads CASSLVHNEQFF. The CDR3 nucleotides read TGTGCCAGCAGCCTAGTTCACAATGAGCAGTTCTTC.

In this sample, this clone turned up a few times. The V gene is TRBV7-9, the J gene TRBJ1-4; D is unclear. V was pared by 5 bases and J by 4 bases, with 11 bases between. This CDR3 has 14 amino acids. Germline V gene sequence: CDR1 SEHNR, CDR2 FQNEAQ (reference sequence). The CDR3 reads CASSPLIGNEKLFF. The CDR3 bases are TGTGCCAGCAGCCCCTTAATCGGTAATGAAAAACTGTTTTTT. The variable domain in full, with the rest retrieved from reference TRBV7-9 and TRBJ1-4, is DTGVSQNPRHKITKRGQNVTFRCDPISEHNRLYWYRQTLGQGPEFLTYFQNEAQLEKSRLLSDRFSAERPKGSFSTLEIQRTEQGDSAMYLCASSPLIGNEKLFFGSGTQLSVL.

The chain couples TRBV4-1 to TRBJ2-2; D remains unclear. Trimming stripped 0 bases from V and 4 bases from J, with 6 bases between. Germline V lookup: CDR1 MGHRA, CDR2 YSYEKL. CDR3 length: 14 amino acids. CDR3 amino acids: CASSQDWLTGELFF. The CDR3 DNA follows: TGCGCCAGCAGCCAAGATTGGCTCACCGGGGAGCTGTTTTTT.

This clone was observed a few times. The DNA for the CDR3 is TGTGCCAGCACCGAGGGAGGTCACGGCTACACCTTC. Translation: CASTEGGHGYTF. The chain is built from TRBV6-6 and TRBJ1-2, with D unclear. Germline assignment: CDR1 MNHNY and CDR2 SVGAGI (reference sequence). The V gene lost 7 bases and the J gene lost 8 bases, with 14 bases spanning the gap. The CDR3 is made up of 12 amino acids.

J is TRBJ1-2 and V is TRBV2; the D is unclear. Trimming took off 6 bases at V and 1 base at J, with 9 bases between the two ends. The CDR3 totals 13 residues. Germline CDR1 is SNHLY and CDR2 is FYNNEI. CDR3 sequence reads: CASRAGYNYGYTF. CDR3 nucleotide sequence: TGTGCCAGCAGGGCGGGGTATAACTATGGCTACACCTTC. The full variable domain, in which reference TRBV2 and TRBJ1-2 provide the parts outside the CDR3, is EPEVTQTPSHQVTQMGQEVILRCVPISNHLYFYWYRQILGQKVEFLVSFYNNEISEKSEIFDDQFSVERPDGSNFTLKIRSTKLEDSAMYFCASRAGYNYGYTFGSGTRLTVV.

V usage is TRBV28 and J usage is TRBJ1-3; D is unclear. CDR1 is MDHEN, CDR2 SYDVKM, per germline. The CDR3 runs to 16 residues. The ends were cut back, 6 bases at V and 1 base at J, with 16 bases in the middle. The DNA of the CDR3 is TGTGCCAGCAGGCCCGCATCTTATTTTTCTGGAAACACCATATATTTT. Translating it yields CASRPASYFSGNTIYF. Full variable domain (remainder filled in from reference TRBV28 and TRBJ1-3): DVKVTQSSRYLVKRTGEKVFLECVQDMDHENMFWYRQDPGLGLRLIYFSYDVKMKEKGDIPEGYSVSREKKERFSLILESASTNQTSMYLCASRPASYFSGNTIYFGEGSWLTVV.